This T cell receptor beta chain was sequenced in a study of HIV-infected children after antiretroviral therapy interruption. The overall study: EBV and CMV exposure was recorded in most children.

This clonotype was counted between two and nine times. No antigen is known for it. Unique molecular identifiers were included in an RNA-based 3' RACE TCR library. TCRdb independently ran MiXCR on the 3' RACE reads; one entry per CDR3 protein. The table records 45,000 to 50,000 distinct CDR3 sequences, around 4.5% of them present only once. General study findings and limits: After treatment interruption started, naive CD4+ CDR3 overlap across time points dropped.

Sample treatment: PENTA 11 planned treatment interruption arm or continuous ART arm. Germline assignment: CDR1 MDHEN and CDR2 SYDVKM. Trimming cost V 3 bases and J 0 bases; bases outside gene matches: 2. The CDR3 is 14 residues long. The chain couples TRBV28 to TRBJ2-7; 7 bases match TRBD2. This TCR was sampled from a pool of human donors with HIV. The sequenced sample was CD45RA+ CD4+ T cells from PBMCs, pooled from several time points, obtained from a donor given antiretroviral therapy, either interrupted or continuous. Subset described: naive CD4+ CD45RA+ CD45RO- T cells. The CDR3 DNA reads as TGTGCCAGCAGTTTGGGAGGGGACTCCTACGAGCAGTACTTC. This gives the protein CASSLGGDSYEQYF. Based on the CDR3 plus reference TRBV28 and TRBJ2-7, the full variable domain is DVKVTQSSRYLVKRTGEKVFLECVQDMDHENMFWYRQDPGLGLRLIYFSYDVKMKEKGDIPEGYSVSREKKERFSLILESASTNQTSMYLCASSLGGDSYEQYFGPGTRLTVT.